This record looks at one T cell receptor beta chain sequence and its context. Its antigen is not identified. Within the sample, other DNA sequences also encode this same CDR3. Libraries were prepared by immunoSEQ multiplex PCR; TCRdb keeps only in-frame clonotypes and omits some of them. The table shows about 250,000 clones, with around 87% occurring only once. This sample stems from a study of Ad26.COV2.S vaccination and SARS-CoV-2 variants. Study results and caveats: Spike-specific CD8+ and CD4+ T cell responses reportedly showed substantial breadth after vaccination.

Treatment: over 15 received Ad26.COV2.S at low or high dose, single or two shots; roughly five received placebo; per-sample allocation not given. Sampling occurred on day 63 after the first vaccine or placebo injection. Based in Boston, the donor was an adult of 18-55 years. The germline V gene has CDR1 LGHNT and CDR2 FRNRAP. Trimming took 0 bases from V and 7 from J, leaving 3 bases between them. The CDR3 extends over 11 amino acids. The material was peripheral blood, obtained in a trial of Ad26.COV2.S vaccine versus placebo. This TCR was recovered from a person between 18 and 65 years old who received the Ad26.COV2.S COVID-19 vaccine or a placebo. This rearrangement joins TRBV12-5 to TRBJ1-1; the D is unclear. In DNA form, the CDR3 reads TGTGCTAGTGGTTTGGTCGGTGAAGCTTTCTTT. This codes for CASGLVGEAFF.